A selection of T cell receptor beta chains follows, all from one sample in a study of blood T cell repertoires in COVID-19. Clones were sequenced by immunoSEQ multiplex PCR, and TCRdb holds only the in-frame ones, with some missing. This table has 150,000 or so clones, 81% appearing once. The sequenced sample was peripheral blood. The receptors were sampled from a man in his sixties with active or convalescent COVID-19. Each CDR3 is given with its conserved first and last residue. The D gene is left open where the match is weak. Clone size, where shown, is once, few, many, or a class for clones that have expanded.

V	size	J	D	DNA	CDR3
TRBV3-1/TRBV3-2	NA	TRBJ2-7	NA	TGTGCCAGCAGCCGCGGGGACAGAGGTAGCTACGAGCAGTACTTC	CASSRGDRGSYEQYF
TRBV15	NA	TRBJ2-5	NA	TGTGCCACCAGCAAGGAGCGCACCCAGGAGACCCAGTACTTC	CATSKERTQETQYF
TRBV7-3	once	TRBJ2-7	TRBD2	TGTGCCAGCAGCTTAACACTAGCGGGGGACGAGCAGTACTTC	CASSLTLAGDEQYF
TRBV19	NA	TRBJ1-1	TRBD1	TGTGCCAGTAGTATCCCCAACAGGGGGAACACTGAAGCTTTCTTT	CASSIPNRGNTEAFF
TRBV5-1	NA	TRBJ1-1	TRBD1	TGCGCCAGCAGCTTGAGGGACCCAGGGGGCGGTGAAGCTTTCTTT	CASSLRDPGGGEAFF
TRBV19	few	TRBJ1-5	NA	TGTGCCAGTAGTATAGGAGGGGAGGCGTATAGCAATCAGCCCCAGCATTTT	CASSIGGEAYSNQPQHF
TRBV28	NA	TRBJ2-7	TRBD1	TGTGCCAGCAGTTTGGGACAGGGAGAAGGTAGGGAGCAGTACTTC	CASSLGQGEGREQYF
TRBV27	many	TRBJ1-6	NA	TGTGCCAGCAGTCCACACAGGGAGCGACCCCTCCACTTT	CASSPHRERPLHF
TRBV6-5	few	TRBJ1-2	NA	TGTGCCAGCAGTTACTCGGGACAATATAACTATGGCTACACCTTC	CASSYSGQYNYGYTF
TRBV27	NA	TRBJ2-2	TRBD2	TGTGCCAGCAGGGCTGGACTAGCCGGGACCGGGGAGCTGTTTTTT	CASRAGLAGTGELFF
TRBV5-6	NA	TRBJ1-2	TRBD1	TGTGCCAGCAGCTTGGTGGACAGGGGGTCGAACTATGGCTACACCTTC	CASSLVDRGSNYGYTF
TRBV5-1	NA	TRBJ2-1	TRBD2	TGCGCCAGCAGCTTGGCGACTAGCGGCTACAATGAGCAGTTCTTC	CASSLATSGYNEQFF
TRBV6-5	few	TRBJ2-1	NA	TGTGCCAGCCAGTTAACCTATCAGGGTTACAATGAGCAGTTCTTC	CASQLTYQGYNEQFF
TRBV27	NA	TRBJ2-5	NA	TGTGCCAGCAGTTTAGCGGGGGCCGGGCAAGAGACCCAGTACTTC	CASSLAGAGQETQYF
TRBV5-1	NA	TRBJ1-4	NA	TGCGCCAGCAGCCCGGACGGGAATGGAGAAAAACTGTTTTTT	CASSPDGNGEKLFF
TRBV6-4	NA	TRBJ2-3	TRBD2	TGTGCCAGCAGTGACTCAGCGGGGGGGAGCACAGATACGCAGTATTTT	CASSDSAGGSTDTQYF
TRBV3-1/TRBV3-2	NA	TRBJ1-5	TRBD1	TGTGCCAGCAGCCTAGGGACAGCCAGCAATCAGCCCCAGCATTTT	CASSLGTASNQPQHF
TRBV7-2	NA	TRBJ1-1	TRBD1	TGTGCCAGCAGCTTAACCCCGGTGGACAGGGGACGCACTGAAGCTTTCTTT	CASSLTPVDRGRTEAFF
TRBV2	few	TRBJ2-3	TRBD1	TGTGCCAGCAGGCTGGACAGGGTGAATGTAGATACGCAGTATTTT	CASRLDRVNVDTQYF
TRBV28	few	TRBJ1-2	NA	TGTGCCAGCGGATACAGGGACTATGGCTACACCTTC	CASGYRDYGYTF
TRBV19	NA	TRBJ1-5	TRBD1	TGTGCCAGTAGTGGTCTCGACAGGGCAAATCAGCCCCAGCATTTT	CASSGLDRANQPQHF
TRBV10-3	NA	TRBJ2-7	TRBD1	TGTGCCATCAGCGTCTCGGGACAGGGAAATAGGTACGAGCAGTACTTC	CAISVSGQGNRYEQYF
TRBV7-9	few	TRBJ2-7	NA	TGTGCCAGCAGCTCCAGGTACAGAATCTACGAGCAGTACTTC	CASSSRYRIYEQYF
TRBV5-6	NA	TRBJ2-7	TRBD1	TGTGCCAGCAGCTTGTACTCGGGACAGGGGGGGTACGAGCAGTACTTC	CASSLYSGQGGYEQYF
TRBV5-1	NA	TRBJ1-4	NA	TGCGCCAGCAGCTTGGAGGGGCAGGTTAATGAAAAACTGTTTTTT	CASSLEGQVNEKLFF
TRBV28	NA	TRBJ2-7	NA	TGTGCCAGCAGTTTACCGGGACACTCCTACGAGCAGTACTTC	CASSLPGHSYEQYF
TRBV5-1	NA	TRBJ2-7	NA	TGCGCCAGCAGACTCGGGACTGAATCCCTCGAGCAGTACTTC	CASRLGTESLEQYF